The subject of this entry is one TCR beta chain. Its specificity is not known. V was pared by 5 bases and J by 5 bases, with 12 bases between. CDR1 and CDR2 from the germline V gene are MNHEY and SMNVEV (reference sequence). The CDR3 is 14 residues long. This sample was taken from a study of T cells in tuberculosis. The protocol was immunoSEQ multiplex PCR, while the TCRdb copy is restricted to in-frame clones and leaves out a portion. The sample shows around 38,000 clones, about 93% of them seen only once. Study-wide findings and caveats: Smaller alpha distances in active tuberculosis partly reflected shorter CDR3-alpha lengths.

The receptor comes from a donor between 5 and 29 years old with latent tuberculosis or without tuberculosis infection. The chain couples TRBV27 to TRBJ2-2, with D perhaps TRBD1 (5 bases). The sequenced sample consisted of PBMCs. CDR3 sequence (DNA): TGTGCCAGCAGTCTTCCCCCAGGGACCGGGGAGCTGTTTTTT. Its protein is CASSLPPGTGELFF.